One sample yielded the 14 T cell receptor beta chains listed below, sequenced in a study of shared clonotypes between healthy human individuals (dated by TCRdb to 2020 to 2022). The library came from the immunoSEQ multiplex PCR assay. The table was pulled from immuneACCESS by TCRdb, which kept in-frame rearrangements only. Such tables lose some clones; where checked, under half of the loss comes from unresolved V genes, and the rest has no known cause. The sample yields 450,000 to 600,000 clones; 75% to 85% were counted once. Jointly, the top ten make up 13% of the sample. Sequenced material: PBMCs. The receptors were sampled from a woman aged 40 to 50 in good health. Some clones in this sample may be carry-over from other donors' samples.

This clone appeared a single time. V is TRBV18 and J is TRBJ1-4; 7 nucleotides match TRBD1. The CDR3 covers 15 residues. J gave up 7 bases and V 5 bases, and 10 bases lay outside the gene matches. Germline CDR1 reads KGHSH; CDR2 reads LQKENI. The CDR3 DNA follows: TGTGCCAGCTCAGAAAACCGGGACAGCGGTGAAAAACTGTTTTTT. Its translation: CASSENRDSGEKLFF.

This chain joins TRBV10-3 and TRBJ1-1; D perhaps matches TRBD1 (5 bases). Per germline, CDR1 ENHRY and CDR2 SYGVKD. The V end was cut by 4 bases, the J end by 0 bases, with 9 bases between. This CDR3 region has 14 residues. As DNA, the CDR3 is TGTGCCATCAGTGGGGGCTGGCTGAACACTGAAGCTTTCTTT. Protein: CAISGGWLNTEAFF.

This CDR3 is CAWSPHRVPKGKNIQYF. CDR3 nucleotides: TGTGCCTGGAGTCCTCACCGGGTCCCAAAGGGCAAAAACATTCAGTACTTC. This chain joins TRBV30 and TRBJ2-4; D is uncertain. CDR3 length: 17 amino acids. Trimming removed 2 bases from V and 3 bases from J, with 20 bases in between. Germline V lookup: CDR1 GTSNPN, CDR2 SVGIG (reference sequence).

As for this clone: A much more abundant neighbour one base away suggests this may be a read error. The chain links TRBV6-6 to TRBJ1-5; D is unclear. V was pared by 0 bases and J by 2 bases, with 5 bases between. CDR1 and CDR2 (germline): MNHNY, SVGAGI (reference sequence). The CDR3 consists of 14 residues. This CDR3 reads CASSYSEGNQPQHF. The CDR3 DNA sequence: TGTGCCAGCAGTTACTCGGAGGGCAATCAGCCCCAGCATTTT.

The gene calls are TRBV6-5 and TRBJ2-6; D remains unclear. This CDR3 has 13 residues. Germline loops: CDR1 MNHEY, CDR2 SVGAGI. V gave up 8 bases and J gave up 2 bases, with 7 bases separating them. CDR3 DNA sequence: TGTGCCAGCGTGTCCCCTGGGGCCAACGTCCTGACTTTC. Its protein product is CASVSPGANVLTF.

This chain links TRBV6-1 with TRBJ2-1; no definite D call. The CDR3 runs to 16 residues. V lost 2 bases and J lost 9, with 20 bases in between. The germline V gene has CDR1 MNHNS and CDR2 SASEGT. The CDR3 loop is CASSERPARLALEQFF. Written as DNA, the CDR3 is TGTGCCAGCAGTGAAAGGCCAGCCCGGTTGGCACTTGAGCAGTTCTTC.

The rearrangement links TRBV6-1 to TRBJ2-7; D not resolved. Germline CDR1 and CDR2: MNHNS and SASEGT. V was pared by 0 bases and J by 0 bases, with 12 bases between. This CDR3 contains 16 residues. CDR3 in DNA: TGTGCCAGCAGTGAAGCCGGGTTAGGCGGCTCCTACGAGCAGTACTTC. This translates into CASSEAGLGGSYEQYF.

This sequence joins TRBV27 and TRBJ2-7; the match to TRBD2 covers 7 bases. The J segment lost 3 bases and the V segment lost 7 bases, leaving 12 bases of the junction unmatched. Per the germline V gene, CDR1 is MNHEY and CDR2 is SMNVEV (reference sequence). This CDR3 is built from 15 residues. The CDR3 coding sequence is TGTGCCAGCAAGCCAACCGGGACTAAACTCTACGAGCAGTACTTC. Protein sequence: CASKPTGTKLYEQYF.

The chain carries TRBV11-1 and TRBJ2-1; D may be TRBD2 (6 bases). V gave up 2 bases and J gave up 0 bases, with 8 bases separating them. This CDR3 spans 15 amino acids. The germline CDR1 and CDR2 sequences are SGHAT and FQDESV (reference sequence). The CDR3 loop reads CASSLRGLSYNEQFF. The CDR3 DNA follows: TGTGCCAGCAGCTTACGGGGACTCTCCTACAATGAGCAGTTCTTC. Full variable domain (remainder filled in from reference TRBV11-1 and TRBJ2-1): EAEVAQSPRYKITEKSQAVAFWCDPISGHATLYWYRQILGQGPELLVQFQDESVVDDSQLPKDRFSAERLKGVDSTLKIQPAELGDSAMYLCASSLRGLSYNEQFFGPGTRLTVL.

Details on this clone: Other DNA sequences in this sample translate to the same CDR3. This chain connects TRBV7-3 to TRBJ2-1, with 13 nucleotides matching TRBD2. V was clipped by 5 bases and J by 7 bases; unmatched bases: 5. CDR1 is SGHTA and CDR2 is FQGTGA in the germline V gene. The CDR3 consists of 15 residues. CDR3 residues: CASSPGLAGLNEQFF. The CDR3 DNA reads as TGTGCCAGCAGCCCGGGACTAGCGGGGTTAAATGAGCAGTTCTTC.

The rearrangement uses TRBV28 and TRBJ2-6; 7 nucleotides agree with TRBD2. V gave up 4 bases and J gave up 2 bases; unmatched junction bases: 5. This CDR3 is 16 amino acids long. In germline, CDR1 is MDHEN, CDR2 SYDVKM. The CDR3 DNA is TGTGCCAGCAGTTCCCCCGGGACTACTGGGGCCAACGTCCTGACTTTC. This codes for CASSSPGTTGANVLTF.

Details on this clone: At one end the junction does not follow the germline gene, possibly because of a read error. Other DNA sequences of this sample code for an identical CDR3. The CDR3, as DNA: TGTGCCAGCATTCGGGGACTTACTAACTATGGTTACACCTTC. Translation gives CASIRGLTNYGYTF. V is TRBV28 and J is TRBJ1-2; TRBD1 might be the D (5 bases). This CDR3 spans 14 amino acids. Germline CDR1 reads MDHEN; CDR2 reads SYDVKM.

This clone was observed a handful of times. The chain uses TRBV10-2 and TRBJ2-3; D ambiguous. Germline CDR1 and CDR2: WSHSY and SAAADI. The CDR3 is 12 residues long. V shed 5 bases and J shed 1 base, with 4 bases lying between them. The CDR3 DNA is TGCGCCAGCAGTTTCGGCACAGATACGCAGTATTTT. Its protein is CASSFGTDTQYF.

The CDR3 nucleotides read TGTGCCAGCAGTTTATTAGGCCCGACCTCTGGGGCCAACGTCCTGACTTTC. Its protein is CASSLLGPTSGANVLTF. V and J are TRBV27 and TRBJ2-6, with D unclear. V lost 1 base to trimming and J lost 0 bases, with 10 bases between them. From germline, CDR1 is MNHEY and CDR2 SMNVEV (reference sequence). The CDR3 is 17 residues long.